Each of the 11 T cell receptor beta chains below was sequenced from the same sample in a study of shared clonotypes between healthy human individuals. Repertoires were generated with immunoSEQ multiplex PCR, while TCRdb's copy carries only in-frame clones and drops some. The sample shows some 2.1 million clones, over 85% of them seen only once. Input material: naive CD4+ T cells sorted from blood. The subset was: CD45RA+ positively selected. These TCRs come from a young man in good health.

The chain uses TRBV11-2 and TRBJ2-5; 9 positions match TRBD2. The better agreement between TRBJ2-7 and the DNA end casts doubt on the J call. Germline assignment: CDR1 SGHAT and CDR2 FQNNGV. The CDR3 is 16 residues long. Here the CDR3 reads CASSPVAGVSSYEQYF. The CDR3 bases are TGTGCCAGCAGCCCGGTAGCGGGAGTAAGCTCCTACGAGCAGTACTTC.

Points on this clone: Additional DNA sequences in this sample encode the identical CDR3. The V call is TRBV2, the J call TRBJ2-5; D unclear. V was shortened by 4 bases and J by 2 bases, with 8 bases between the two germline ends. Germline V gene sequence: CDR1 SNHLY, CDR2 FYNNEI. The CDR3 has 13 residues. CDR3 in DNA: TGTGCCAGCAGTGGTAGGATTCAAGAGACCCAGTACTTC. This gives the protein CASSGRIQETQYF.

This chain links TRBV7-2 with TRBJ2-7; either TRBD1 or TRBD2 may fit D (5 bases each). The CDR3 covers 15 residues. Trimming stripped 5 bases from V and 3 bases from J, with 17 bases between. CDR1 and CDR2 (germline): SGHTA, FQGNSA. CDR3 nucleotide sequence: TGTGCCAGCAGCACCCACCGGGACGCCATCTACGAGCAGTACTTC. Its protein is CASSTHRDAIYEQYF.

The CDR3 sequence is CASSPGSKTQYF. In DNA, the CDR3 is TGTGCCAGTAGCCCAGGGAGCAAGACCCAGTACTTC. This chain joins TRBV19 and TRBJ2-5, with D perhaps given as TRBD1 or TRBD2 (5 bases each). Trimming shortened V by 6 bases and J by 6 bases, and 11 bases separated the two germline ends. Germline CDR1 and CDR2: LNHDA and SQIVND (reference sequence). This CDR3 has 12 amino acids.

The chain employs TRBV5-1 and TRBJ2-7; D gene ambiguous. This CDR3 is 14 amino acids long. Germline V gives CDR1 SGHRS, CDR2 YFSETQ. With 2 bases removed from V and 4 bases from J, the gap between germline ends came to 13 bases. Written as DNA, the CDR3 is TGCGCCAGCAGCTTTTTGGGGTCCGGGTACGAGCAGTACTTC. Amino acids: CASSFLGSGYEQYF. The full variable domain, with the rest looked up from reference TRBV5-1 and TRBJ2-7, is KAGVTQTPRYLIKTRGQQVTLSCSPISGHRSVSWYQQTPGQGLQFLFEYFSETQRNKGNFPGRFSGRQFSNSRSEMNVSTLELGDSALYLCASSFLGSGYEQYFGPGTRLTVT.

The CDR3 loop is CASSILFTGSGDGYTF. The CDR3 nucleotides read TGTGCCAGTAGTATCCTATTTACAGGATCCGGGGATGGCTACACCTTC. The chain is built from TRBV19 and TRBJ1-2; D may be TRBD1 (5 bases). Germline CDR1 is LNHDA and CDR2 is SQIVND (reference sequence). The CDR3 is 16 residues long. With 3 bases removed from V and 6 bases from J, the gap between germline ends came to 20 bases.

The CDR3 region is CASSVEGELYHNEQFF. As DNA, the CDR3 is TGTGCCAGCAGCGTAGAGGGGGAGCTATATCACAATGAGCAGTTCTTC. The gene calls are TRBV9 and TRBJ2-1; tentative D call: TRBD1 (6 bases). Germline-derived CDR1 and CDR2 are SGDLS and YYNGEE. CDR3 length: 16 amino acids. The V and J ends lost 0 bases and 5 bases respectively, with 15 bases between them.

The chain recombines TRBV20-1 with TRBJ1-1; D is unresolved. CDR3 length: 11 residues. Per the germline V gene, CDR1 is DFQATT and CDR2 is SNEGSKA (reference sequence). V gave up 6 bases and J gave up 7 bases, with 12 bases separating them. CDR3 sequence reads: CSAPRSLEAFF. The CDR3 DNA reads TGCAGTGCGCCTAGAAGCCTTGAAGCTTTCTTT.

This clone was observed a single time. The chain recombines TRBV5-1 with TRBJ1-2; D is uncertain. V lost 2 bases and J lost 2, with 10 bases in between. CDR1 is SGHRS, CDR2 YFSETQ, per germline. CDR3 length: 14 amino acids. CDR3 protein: CASSFFTGNYGYTF. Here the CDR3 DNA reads TGCGCCAGCAGCTTTTTTACGGGGAACTATGGCTACACCTTC.

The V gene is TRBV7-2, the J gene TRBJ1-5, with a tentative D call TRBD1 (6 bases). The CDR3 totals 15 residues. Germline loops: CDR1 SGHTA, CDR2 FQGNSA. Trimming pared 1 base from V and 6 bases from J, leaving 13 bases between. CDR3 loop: CASSLGGASTQPQHF. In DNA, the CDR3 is TGTGCCAGCAGCTTAGGGGGGGCGTCTACTCAGCCCCAGCATTTT.

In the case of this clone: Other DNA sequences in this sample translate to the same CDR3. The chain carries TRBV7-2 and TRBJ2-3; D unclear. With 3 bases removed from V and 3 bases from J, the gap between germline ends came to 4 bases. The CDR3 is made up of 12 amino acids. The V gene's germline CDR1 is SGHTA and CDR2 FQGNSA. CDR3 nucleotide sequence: TGTGCCAGCAGCTTTCTAACAGATACGCAGTATTTT. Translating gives CASSFLTDTQYF. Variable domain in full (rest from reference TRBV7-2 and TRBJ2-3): GAGVSQSPSNKVTEKGKDVELRCDPISGHTALYWYRQSLGQGLEFLIYFQGNSAPDKSGLPSDRFSAERTGGSVSTLTIQRTQQEDSAVYLCASSFLTDTQYFGPGTRLTVL.